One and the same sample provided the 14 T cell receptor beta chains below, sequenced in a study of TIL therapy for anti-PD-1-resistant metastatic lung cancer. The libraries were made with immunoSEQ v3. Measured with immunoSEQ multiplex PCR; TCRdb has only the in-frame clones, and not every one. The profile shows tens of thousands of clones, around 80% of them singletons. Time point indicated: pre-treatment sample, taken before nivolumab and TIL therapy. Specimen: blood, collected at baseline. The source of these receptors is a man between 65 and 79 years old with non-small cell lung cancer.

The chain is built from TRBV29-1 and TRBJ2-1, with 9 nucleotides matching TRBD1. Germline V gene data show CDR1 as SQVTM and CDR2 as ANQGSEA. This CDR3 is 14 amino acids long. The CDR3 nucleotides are TGCATTACGACCGGGACAGGGCAAAACAATGAGCAGTTCTTC. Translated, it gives CITTGTGQNNEQFF.

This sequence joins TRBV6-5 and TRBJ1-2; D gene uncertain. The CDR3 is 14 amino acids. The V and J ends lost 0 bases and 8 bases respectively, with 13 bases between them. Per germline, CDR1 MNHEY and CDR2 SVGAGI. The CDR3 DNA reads TGTGCCAGCAGTTACTCGCGGAGCCTAGAGGGCTACACCTTC. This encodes CASSYSRSLEGYTF.

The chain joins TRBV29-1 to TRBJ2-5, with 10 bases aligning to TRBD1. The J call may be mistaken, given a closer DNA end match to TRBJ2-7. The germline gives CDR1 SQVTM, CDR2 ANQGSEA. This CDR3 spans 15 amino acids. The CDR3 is CSVRWDRGVSYEQYF. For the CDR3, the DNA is TGCAGCGTTAGATGGGACAGGGGTGTTAGTTACGAGCAGTACTTC.

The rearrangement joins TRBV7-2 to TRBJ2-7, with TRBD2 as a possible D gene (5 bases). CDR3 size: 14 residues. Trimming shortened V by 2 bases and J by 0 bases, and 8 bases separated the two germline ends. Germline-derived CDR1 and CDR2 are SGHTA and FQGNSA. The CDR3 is CASSLSRGSYEQYF. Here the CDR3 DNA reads TGTGCCAGCAGCTTATCCCGGGGCTCCTACGAGCAGTACTTC. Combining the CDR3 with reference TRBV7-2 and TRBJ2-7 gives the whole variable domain GAGVSQSPSNKVTEKGKDVELRCDPISGHTALYWYRQSLGQGLEFLIYFQGNSAPDKSGLPSDRFSAERTGGSVSTLTIQRTQQEDSAVYLCASSLSRGSYEQYFGPGTRLTVT.

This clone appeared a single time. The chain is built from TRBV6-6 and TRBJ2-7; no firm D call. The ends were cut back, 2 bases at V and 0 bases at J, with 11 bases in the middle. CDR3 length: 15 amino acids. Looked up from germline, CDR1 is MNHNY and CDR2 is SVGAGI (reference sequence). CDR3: CASSYVAESSYEQYF. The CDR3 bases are TGTGCCAGCAGTTACGTCGCAGAGAGCTCCTACGAGCAGTACTTC.

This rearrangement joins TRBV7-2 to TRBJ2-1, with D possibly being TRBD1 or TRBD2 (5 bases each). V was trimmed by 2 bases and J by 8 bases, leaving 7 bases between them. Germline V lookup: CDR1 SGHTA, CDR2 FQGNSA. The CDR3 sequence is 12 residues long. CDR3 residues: CASSLWGYEQFF. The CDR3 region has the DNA TGTGCCAGCAGCTTATGGGGGTATGAGCAGTTCTTC.

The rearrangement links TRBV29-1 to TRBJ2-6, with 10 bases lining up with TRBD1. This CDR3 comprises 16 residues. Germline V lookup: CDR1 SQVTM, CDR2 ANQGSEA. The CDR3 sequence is CSVRTGGSSGANVLTF. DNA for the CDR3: TGCAGTGTCCGGACAGGGGGTTCTTCTGGGGCCAACGTCCTGACTTTC. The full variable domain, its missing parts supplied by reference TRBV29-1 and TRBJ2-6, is SAVISQKPSRDICQRGTSLTIQCQVDSQVTMMFWYRQQPGQSLTLIATANQGSEATYESGFVIDKFPISRPNLTFSTLTVSNMSPEDSSIYLCSVRTGGSSGANVLTFGAGSRLTVL.

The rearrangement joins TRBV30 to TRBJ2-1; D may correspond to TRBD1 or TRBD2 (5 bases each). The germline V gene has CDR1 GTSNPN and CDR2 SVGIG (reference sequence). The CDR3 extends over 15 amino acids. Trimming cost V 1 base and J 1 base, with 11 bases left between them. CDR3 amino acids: CAWSELAGSYNEQFF. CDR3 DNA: TGTGCCTGGAGTGAGCTAGCAGGGTCCTACAATGAGCAGTTCTTC. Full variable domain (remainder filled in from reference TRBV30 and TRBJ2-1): SQTIHQWPATLVQPVGSPLSLECTVEGTSNPNLYWYRQAAGRGLQLLFYSVGIGQISSEVPQNLSASRPQDRQFILSSKKLLLSDSGFYLCAWSELAGSYNEQFFGPGTRLTVL.

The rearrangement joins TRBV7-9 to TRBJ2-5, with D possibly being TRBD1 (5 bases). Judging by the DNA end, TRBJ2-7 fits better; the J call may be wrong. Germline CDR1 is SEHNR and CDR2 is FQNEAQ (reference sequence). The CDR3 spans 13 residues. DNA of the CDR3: TGTGCCAGCAGTTCACAGGTTTCCTACGAGCAGTACTTC. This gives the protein CASSSQVSYEQYF.

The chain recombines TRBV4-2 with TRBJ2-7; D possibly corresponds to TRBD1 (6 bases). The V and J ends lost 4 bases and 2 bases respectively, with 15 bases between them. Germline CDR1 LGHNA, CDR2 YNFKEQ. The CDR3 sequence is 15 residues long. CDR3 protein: CASSPTQGQPYEQYF. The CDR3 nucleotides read TGTGCCAGCAGCCCCACCCAGGGGCAACCCTACGAGCAGTACTTC.

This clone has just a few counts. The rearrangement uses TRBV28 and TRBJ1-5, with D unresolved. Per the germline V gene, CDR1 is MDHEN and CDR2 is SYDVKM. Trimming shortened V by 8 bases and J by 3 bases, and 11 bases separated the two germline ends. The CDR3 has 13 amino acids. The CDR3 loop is CASSGSVNQPQHF. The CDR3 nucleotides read TGTGCCAGCTCGGGCAGCGTCAATCAGCCCCAGCATTTT.

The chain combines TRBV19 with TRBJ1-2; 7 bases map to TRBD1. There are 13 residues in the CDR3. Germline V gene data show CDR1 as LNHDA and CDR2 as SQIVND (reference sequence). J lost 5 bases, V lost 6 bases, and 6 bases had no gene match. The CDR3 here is CASRKTGTYGYTF. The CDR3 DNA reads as TGTGCCAGTAGGAAGACAGGGACTTATGGCTACACCTTC.

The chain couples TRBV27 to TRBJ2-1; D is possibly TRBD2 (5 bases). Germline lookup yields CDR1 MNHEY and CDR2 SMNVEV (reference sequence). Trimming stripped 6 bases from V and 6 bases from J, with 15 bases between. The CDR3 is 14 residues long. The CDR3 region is CASRARTFGNEQFF. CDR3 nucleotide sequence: TGTGCCAGCAGAGCTCGGACTTTCGGCAATGAGCAGTTCTTC.

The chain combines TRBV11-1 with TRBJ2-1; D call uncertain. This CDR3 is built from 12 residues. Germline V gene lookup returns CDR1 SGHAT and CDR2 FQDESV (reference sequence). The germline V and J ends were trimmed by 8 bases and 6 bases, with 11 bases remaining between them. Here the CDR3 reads CASETNLNEQFF. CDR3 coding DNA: TGTGCCAGCGAGACCAATCTCAATGAGCAGTTCTTC.